This T cell receptor beta chain was found in a study of patients and donors after allogeneic stem cell transplantation. The CDR3 totals 16 residues. Per germline, CDR1 SGHTA and CDR2 FQGNSA. For this clonotype: An end of the junction differs from the germline gene, which may be a read error.

One entry per CDR3 protein results from TCRdb running MiXCR on the RT-PCR reads. The sample contains about a million distinct CDR3 sequences, more than 15% of which appear only once. This chain uses TRBV7-2 with TRBJ1-6; D not resolved. The sample was blood, either unsorted or a sorted T cell fraction (not recorded which). The source of this sequence is a human donor who was either an allogeneic HSCT recipient or a stem cell or donor lymphocyte infusion donor (not recorded which). It is not recorded whose cells these are; they may come from a transplant donor. In nucleotides, the CDR3 is TGTGCCAGCAGGTTAGCTCCCTTTGACGGAAGCTCACCCCTCCACTTT. Amino acids: CASRLAPFDGSSPLHF. Full variable domain (rest looked up from reference TRBV7-2 and TRBJ1-6): GAGVSQSPSNKVTEKGKDVELRCDPISGHTALYWYRQSLGQGLEFLIYFQGNSAPDKSGLPSDRFSAERTGGSVSTLTIQRTQQEDSAVYLCASRLAPFDGSSPLHFGNGTRLTVT.